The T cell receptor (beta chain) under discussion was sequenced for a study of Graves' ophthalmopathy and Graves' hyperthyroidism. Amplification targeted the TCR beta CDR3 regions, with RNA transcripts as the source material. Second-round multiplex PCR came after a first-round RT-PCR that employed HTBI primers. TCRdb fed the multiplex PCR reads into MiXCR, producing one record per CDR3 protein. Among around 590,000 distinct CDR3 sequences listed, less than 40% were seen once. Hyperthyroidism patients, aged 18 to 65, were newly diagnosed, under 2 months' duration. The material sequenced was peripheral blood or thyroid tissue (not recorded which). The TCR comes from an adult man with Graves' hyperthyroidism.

DNA of the CDR3: TGTGCCACTGACAGGGGCCAGAATAGCAATCAGCCCCAGCATTTT. Translation: CATDRGQNSNQPQHF. V gene TRBV15 combines with J gene TRBJ1-5; TRBD1 aligns across 8 bases. CDR3 length equals 15 residues. The germline V gene encodes CDR1 LNHNV and CDR2 YYDKDF (reference sequence). Unmatched junction bases numbered 7, after V lost 9 bases and J lost 0 bases.